These 8 T cell receptor beta chains share one sample of origin, sequenced in a study of CD8+ T cells in alopecia areata. Extracted from the samples, RNA was reverse transcribed into cDNA to serve as the sequencing template. The repertoire was sequenced with immunoSEQ multiplex PCR; TCRdb's copy has only in-frame clones and lacks some. The sample includes a few hundred thousand clones, 35% to 40% seen only once; the top ten take 0.48%. Noted treatment: oral pan-JAK inhibitor, 5-10 mg twice daily. The specimen was CD4+ T cells sorted from blood, collected at roughly week 30, from a patient treated with tofacitinib. All receptors derive from a human donor with alopecia areata.

This clone was observed a few times. The chain employs TRBV30 and TRBJ1-2, with unresolved D. The germline gives CDR1 GTSNPN, CDR2 SVGIG (reference sequence). There are 13 residues in the CDR3. Trimming removed 3 bases at V and 3 bases at J, with 11 bases between. In DNA, the CDR3 is TGTGCCTGGAGCGGGAGTAGTTACTATGGCTACACCTTC. This gives the protein CAWSGSSYYGYTF.

The chain employs TRBV18 and TRBJ2-5; 7 positions agree with TRBD1. This CDR3 comprises 14 residues. Germline V gives CDR1 KGHSH, CDR2 LQKENI. J gave up 4 bases and V 0 bases, and 2 bases lay outside the gene matches. The DNA for the CDR3 is TGTGCCAGCTCACCACCGGCAGGGGGAGAGACCCAGTACTTC. It yields the protein CASSPPAGGETQYF.

Notes on this clone: Other DNA variants within this sample encode the same CDR3. Here the CDR3 DNA reads TGTGCCAGCAGCTTAGACAGGGACTATGGCTACACCTTC. Its protein product is CASSLDRDYGYTF. The chain has TRBV7-2 and TRBJ1-2; a weak D match, TRBD1 (6 bases). V gave up 1 base and J gave up 3 bases, with 6 bases separating them. The CDR3 runs to 13 residues. Germline CDR1 reads SGHTA; CDR2 reads FQGNSA. The variable domain in full, completed from reference TRBV7-2 and TRBJ1-2, reads GAGVSQSPSNKVTEKGKDVELRCDPISGHTALYWYRQSLGQGLEFLIYFQGNSAPDKSGLPSDRFSAERTGGSVSTLTIQRTQQEDSAVYLCASSLDRDYGYTFGSGTRLTVV.

The sample holds a few counts of this clone. The V call is TRBV19, the J call TRBJ1-2; a weak D match, TRBD1 (5 bases). CDR1 LNHDA and CDR2 SQIVND come from the germline V gene (reference sequence). The germline V and J ends were trimmed by 4 bases and 4 bases, with 16 bases remaining between them. The CDR3 sequence is 15 residues long. The CDR3 DNA reads as TGTGCCAGTAGTAATCCCGACGGAAGGGGCTATGGCTACACCTTC. It codes for CASSNPDGRGYGYTF.

The rearrangement links TRBV2 to TRBJ2-1, with D maybe TRBD1 (6 bases). CDR1 is SNHLY, CDR2 FYNNEI, per germline. This CDR3 region has 15 residues. V gave up 5 bases and J gave up 5 bases, with 16 bases separating them. The CDR3 reads CASSPGTNLDNEQFF. In DNA, the CDR3 is TGTGCCAGCAGTCCCGGGACAAACCTCGACAATGAGCAGTTCTTC.

The rearrangement uses TRBV30 and TRBJ1-2, with a tentative D call TRBD1 (5 bases). Germline V gene data show CDR1 as GTSNPN and CDR2 as SVGIG (reference sequence). The CDR3 totals 13 residues. Trimming shortened V by 4 bases and J by 2 bases, and 11 bases separated the two germline ends. The CDR3, as DNA: TGTGCCTGGAAAGGGGTGTGGAACTATGGCTACACCTTC. It translates to CAWKGVWNYGYTF. Combining the CDR3 with reference TRBV30 and TRBJ1-2 gives the whole variable domain SQTIHQWPATLVQPVGSPLSLECTVEGTSNPNLYWYRQAAGRGLQLLFYSVGIGQISSEVPQNLSASRPQDRQFILSSKKLLLSDSGFYLCAWKGVWNYGYTFGSGTRLTVV.

The V and J genes are TRBV30 and TRBJ1-2; D is uncertain. V dropped 4 bases and J dropped 7 bases, with 16 bases sitting between them. Germline-derived CDR1 and CDR2 are GTSNPN and SVGIG (reference sequence). This CDR3 region has 13 residues. Here the CDR3 DNA reads TGTGCCTGGAAGCGGCCGGCACGGTTTGGCTACACCTTC. Translating gives CAWKRPARFGYTF.

This clone came up a few times. V usage is TRBV7-2 and J usage is TRBJ1-2; D remains unclear. The V gene lost 5 bases and the J gene lost 13 bases, with 20 bases spanning the gap. CDR3 length: 13 residues. The germline gives CDR1 SGHTA, CDR2 FQGNSA. CDR3 loop: CASSLRSRSPPTF. In DNA form, the CDR3 reads TGTGCCAGCAGCCTACGCTCCCGGTCTCCCCCCACCTTC.